These 23 T cell receptor beta chains were all obtained from the same sample, sequenced in a study of CD8 T cells in ankylosing spondylitis. Each CDR3 protein gets one entry after TCRdb re-called the 5' RACE reads with MiXCR. The profile shows around 140,000 distinct CDR3 sequences, over 10% of them singletons. The sequencing sample was made of blood, either unsorted or a sorted T cell fraction (not recorded which). The receptors come from a female donor with ankylosing spondylitis or in good health (not recorded which).

This clonotype came up many times. This chain connects TRBV5-1 to TRBJ1-1; D not resolved. CDR1 and CDR2 from the germline V gene are SGHRS and YFSETQ. There are 13 residues in the CDR3. The V end was cut by 4 bases, the J end by 0 bases, with 7 bases between. The CDR3 nucleotides are TGCGCCAGCAGCCGAGAAGTGAACACTGAAGCTTTCTTT. This encodes CASSREVNTEAFF.

This clonotype was detected ten times or more. The rearrangement uses TRBV20-1 and TRBJ1-5, with 7 bases matching TRBD1. Trimming at V came to 6 bases and at J to 6 bases, leaving 11 bases not matched to a gene. CDR3 length: 14 amino acids. Per the germline V gene, CDR1 is DFQATT and CDR2 is SNEGSKA (reference sequence). The CDR3 bases are TGCAGTGCCCCACGACCCGGACAGGTTCAGCCCCAGCATTTT. Amino acids: CSAPRPGQVQPQHF.

Many counts were recorded for this clonotype. The V gene is TRBV20-1, the J gene TRBJ1-5; D call uncertain. Deletions cut 0 bases from V and 0 bases from J, with 6 bases between. The CDR3 is 14 amino acids. CDR1 is DFQATT, CDR2 SNEGSKA, per germline (reference sequence). CDR3 protein: CSARDAGSNQPQHF. The CDR3 region has the DNA TGCAGTGCTAGAGATGCCGGTAGCAATCAGCCCCAGCATTTT.

This clonotype was counted ten times or more. The rearrangement uses TRBV25-1 and TRBJ1-4; 7 nucleotides align to TRBD1. V shed 2 bases and J 4 bases; nucleotides not matched to a gene: 4. CDR3 length: 15 amino acids. Germline V gene lookup returns CDR1 MGHDK and CDR2 SYGVNS. The CDR3 region has the DNA TGTGCCAGCAGTGAACCGGGACAGAATAATGAAAAACTGTTTTTT. Residues: CASSEPGQNNEKLFF. The full variable domain, in which reference TRBV25-1 and TRBJ1-4 provide the parts outside the CDR3, is EADIYQTPRYLVIGTGKKITLECSQTMGHDKMYWYQQDPGMELHLIHYSYGVNSTEKGDLSSESTVSRIRTEHFPLTLESARPSHTSQYLCASSEPGQNNEKLFFGSGTQLSVL.

There are many counts of this clonotype. In DNA form, the CDR3 reads TGTGCCAGCAGCTTAGATCGTCAGGGGAGTCAGCCCCAGCATTTT. Its protein product is CASSLDRQGSQPQHF. The gene calls are TRBV7-2 and TRBJ1-5; weak D call: TRBD1 (6 bases). The germline V gene has CDR1 SGHTA and CDR2 FQGNSA. The CDR3 sequence is 15 residues long. V was cut by 1 base and J by 6 bases, with 13 bases left in between.

This clonotype was picked up many times. This rearrangement joins TRBV11-1 to TRBJ2-1; D uncertain. The V end was cut by 4 bases, the J end by 2 bases, with 12 bases between. Germline V lookup: CDR1 SGHAT, CDR2 FQDESV (reference sequence). The length of the CDR3 is 15 residues. The CDR3 is CASSSFRSTYNEQFF. DNA for the CDR3: TGTGCCAGCAGCTCGTTCCGGAGTACCTACAATGAGCAGTTCTTC.

This clonotype was seen ten or more times. This sequence joins TRBV20-1 and TRBJ1-5; D is unresolved. The V and J ends lost 0 bases and 0 bases respectively, with 21 bases between them. In germline, CDR1 is DFQATT, CDR2 SNEGSKA (reference sequence). The CDR3 has 19 residues. The CDR3 spells CSAREWISNQYLSNQPQHF. In nucleotides, the CDR3 is TGCAGTGCTAGAGAATGGATTAGTAACCAGTACCTTAGCAATCAGCCCCAGCATTTT.

This clonotype was counted many times. The chain carries TRBV14 and TRBJ2-7; a possible D gene is TRBD2 (5 bases). Germline V lookup: CDR1 SGHDN, CDR2 FVKESK. CDR3 length: 13 residues. V lost 8 bases and J 6 bases, leaving 17 bases between the germline ends. This CDR3 reads CASRPSRGGEQYF. The CDR3 coding sequence is TGTGCCAGCCGGCCTAGCCGCGGCGGCGAGCAGTACTTC.

This clonotype was picked up a small number of times. The chain is built from TRBV19 and TRBJ2-1, with 8 positions matching TRBD2. There are 16 residues in the CDR3. Trimming cost V 6 bases and J 0 bases; bases outside gene matches: 7. Germline values: CDR1 LNHDA, CDR2 SQIVND (reference sequence). The CDR3 nucleotides are TGTGCCAGTAGGCCGGGACTAGGAAGCTCCTACAATGAGCAGTTCTTC. The encoded protein is CASRPGLGSSYNEQFF.

This clonotype came up many times. This rearrangement joins TRBV30 to TRBJ2-2; TRBD1 is a possible D gene (5 bases). Germline lookup yields CDR1 GTSNPN and CDR2 SVGIG (reference sequence). CDR3 length: 15 residues. Trimming took off 8 bases at V and 7 bases at J, with 23 bases between the two ends. The CDR3 DNA reads TGTGCCACCTCTCTGAGGAAAGGGGTGAACGGGGAGCTGTTTTTT. Protein: CATSLRKGVNGELFF.

Ten or more counts support this clonotype. The V call is TRBV6-1, the J call TRBJ1-1; D is possibly TRBD1 (5 bases). The V end lost 6 bases, the J end lost 3 bases, and 11 bases lay between the germline ends. Germline-derived CDR1 and CDR2 are MNHNS and SASEGT. The CDR3 consists of 13 residues. The CDR3 DNA is TGTGCCAGCAGACAAGGGGAGTACACTGAAGCTTTCTTT. Its translation is CASRQGEYTEAFF.

This clonotype was picked up many times. The V and J genes are TRBV5-1 and TRBJ1-4; 7 bases are a match to TRBD1. Looked up from germline, CDR1 is SGHRS and CDR2 is YFSETQ. The V gene end was trimmed by 0 bases and the J gene end by 7 bases; junction bases not matched to a gene: 9. This CDR3 is built from 16 residues. Written as DNA, the CDR3 is TGCGCCAGCAGCTTGGATACAGGGGACTCGAGTGAAAAACTGTTTTTT. Its translation: CASSLDTGDSSEKLFF.

This clonotype was recorded many times. This chain joins TRBV6-2 or TRBV6-3 and TRBJ2-2; D gene uncertain. The germline V gene encodes CDR1 MNHEY and CDR2 SVGEGT. CDR3 length: 12 amino acids. Deletions cut 3 bases from V and 5 bases from J, with 4 bases between. Here the CDR3 DNA reads TGTGCCAGCAGTTATATGACCGGGGAGCTGTTTTTT. It specifies CASSYMTGELFF.

This rearrangement joins TRBV9 to TRBJ1-2; D call uncertain. CDR3 length equals 13 residues. The germline CDR1 and CDR2 sequences are SGDLS and YYNGEE. V was clipped by 0 bases and J by 2 bases, with 5 bases between them. As DNA, the CDR3 is TGTGCCAGCAGCGTAGAGTCGAACTATGGCTACACCTTC. Translated: CASSVESNYGYTF. The variable domain in full, with the rest retrieved from reference TRBV9 and TRBJ1-2, is DSGVTQTPKHLITATGQRVTLRCSPRSGDLSVYWYQQSLDQGLQFLIQYYNGEERAKGNILERFSAQQFPDLHSELNLSSLELGDSALYFCASSVESNYGYTFGSGTRLTVV.

In regard to this clonotype: A junction end diverges from the germline sequence, so it may reflect a read error. The V gene is TRBV7-3, the J gene TRBJ2-2, with D possibly TRBD2 on 6 matching bases. Germline CDR1 SGHTA, CDR2 FQGTGA. This CDR3 is built from 21 residues. The CDR3 DNA follows: TGTGCCAGCAGCTTAATTGGTTATGGCTTCGTGGGGGAGTATAGGGGCCGGGAGCCGTTTTTT. Protein sequence: CASSLIGYGFVGEYRGREPFF. The whole variable domain, remainder taken from reference TRBV7-3 and TRBJ2-2, is GAGVSQTPSNKVTEKGKYVELRCDPISGHTALYWYRQSLGQGPEFLIYFQGTGAADDSGLPNDRFFAVRPEGSVSTLKIQRTERGDSAVYLCASSLIGYGFVGEYRGREPFFGEGSRLTVL.

As concerns this clonotype: This may come from a read error, since a much larger clone is one base off. The CDR3 carries no conserved terminal phenylalanine or tryptophan, so it likely arises from a read error. The DNA of the CDR3 is TGTGCCATCAGTGCCGGGACAGGCAACACCGGGGAGCTGTTTTCT. Translating it yields CAISAGTGNTGELFS. This chain connects TRBV10-3 to TRBJ2-2; 8 nucleotides line up with TRBD1. V lost 4 bases to trimming and J lost 2 bases; unmatched junction nucleotides: 3. The CDR3 extends over 15 amino acids. Germline CDR1 ENHRY, CDR2 SYGVKD.

This clonotype was detected ten times or more. The genes are TRBV29-1 and TRBJ1-2, with no clear D. With 7 bases removed from V and 0 bases from J, the gap between germline ends came to 12 bases. CDR3 length equals 13 residues. CDR1 and CDR2 (germline): SQVTM, ANQGSEA. CDR3 protein: CSGYTSTNYGYTF. The CDR3 DNA is TGCAGCGGATACACATCAACTAACTATGGCTACACCTTC.

The table lists this clonotype with many counts. The rearrangement uses TRBV10-3 and TRBJ2-5; no clear D. Germline V gene data show CDR1 as ENHRY and CDR2 as SYGVKD. The V and J ends lost 3 bases and 1 base respectively, with 9 bases between them. This CDR3 contains 14 residues. The DNA for the CDR3 is TGTGCCATCAGTGATAGGGCCATCCAAGAGACCCAGTACTTC. Amino acid sequence: CAISDRAIQETQYF.

This clonotype was seen many times. The chain recombines TRBV12-3 or TRBV12-4 with TRBJ1-2; no firm D call. CDR3 length equals 14 residues. V was clipped by 1 base and J by 7 bases, with 13 bases between them. CDR3 coding DNA: TGTGCCAGCAGTTTAGGGGTCGGTCTATCTGGCTACACCTTC. It specifies CASSLGVGLSGYTF.

This clonotype has at least ten counts. The chain has TRBV12-3 or TRBV12-4 and TRBJ2-2; D remains ambiguous. V was shortened by 6 bases and J by 4 bases, with 9 bases between the two germline ends. The length of the CDR3 is 13 residues. The CDR3 reads CASSRVGTGELFF. CDR3 sequence (DNA): TGTGCCAGCAGCCGAGTGGGCACCGGGGAGCTGTTTTTT.

Only a few counts were recorded for this clonotype. This chain connects TRBV29-1 to TRBJ2-1; no definite D call. CDR3 length equals 13 residues. V was cut by 5 bases and J by 6 bases, with 14 bases left in between. CDR1 is SQVTM, CDR2 ANQGSEA, per germline. CDR3 region: CSVSVPAFNEQFF. CDR3 nucleotide sequence: TGCAGCGTTTCAGTCCCGGCCTTCAATGAGCAGTTCTTC.

The chain employs TRBV5-5 and TRBJ2-1; unclear D gene. CDR1 SGHKS and CDR2 YYEKEE come from the germline V gene (reference sequence). CDR3 length: 13 residues. V shed 0 bases and J shed 8 bases, with 9 bases lying between them. CDR3 sequence reads: CASSLAPLDEQFF. The CDR3 bases are TGTGCCAGCAGCTTGGCCCCATTGGATGAGCAGTTCTTC.

This clonotype has a count of ten or more. This chain links TRBV5-1 with TRBJ2-5, with 7 nucleotides matching TRBD2. The CDR3 is made up of 16 amino acids. The germline CDR1 and CDR2 sequences are SGHRS and YFSETQ. With V trimmed by 4 bases and J by 4 bases, 13 bases remained unmatched. The chain's CDR3 is CASSLSSGFGRETQYF. CDR3 DNA: TGCGCCAGCAGCCTATCTAGCGGATTTGGGCGAGAGACCCAGTACTTC.